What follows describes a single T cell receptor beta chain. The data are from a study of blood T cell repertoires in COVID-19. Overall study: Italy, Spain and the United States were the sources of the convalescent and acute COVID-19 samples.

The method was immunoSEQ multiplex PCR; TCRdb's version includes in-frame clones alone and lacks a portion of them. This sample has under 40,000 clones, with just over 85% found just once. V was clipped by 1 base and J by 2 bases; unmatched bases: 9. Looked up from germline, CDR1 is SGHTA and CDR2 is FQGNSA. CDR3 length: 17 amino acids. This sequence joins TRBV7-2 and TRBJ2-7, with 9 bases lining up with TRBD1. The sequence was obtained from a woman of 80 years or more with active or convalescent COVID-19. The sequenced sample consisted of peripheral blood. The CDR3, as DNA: TGTGCCAGCAGCTTAGGTGTAGGGGGACAGGGCCCCTACGAGCAGTACTTC. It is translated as CASSLGVGGQGPYEQYF.